These 2 T cell receptor beta chains were all obtained from the same sample, sequenced in a study of T cells after yellow fever vaccination. TCRdb passed the 5' RACE reads through MiXCR, listing each CDR3 protein once. The sample has hundreds of thousands of distinct CDR3 sequences; 10% to 15% are singletons. The sequenced sample was PBMCs, obtained on the day of the yellow fever booster vaccination. All receptors derive from a man under 40 who received the YFV17D yellow fever vaccine.

The rearrangement joins TRBV5-1 to TRBJ2-3; 7 bases match TRBD2. The CDR3 has 18 residues. With V trimmed by 1 base and J by 2 bases, 13 bases remained unmatched. CDR1 and CDR2 (germline): SGHRS, YFSETQ. The CDR3 spells CASSLLKTASGSTDTQYF. The CDR3 bases are TGCGCCAGCAGCTTGCTTAAAACAGCTAGCGGATCCACAGATACGCAGTATTTT.

CDR3 residues: CASRSRPGLAGVYEQYF. In DNA form, the CDR3 reads TGTGCCAGCAGGTCCAGACCCGGACTAGCGGGAGTGTACGAGCAGTACTTC. V gene TRBV27 combines with J gene TRBJ2-7, with 13 bases matching TRBD2. J was trimmed by 4 bases and V by 6 bases; bases with no gene match: 12. Per the germline V gene, CDR1 is MNHEY and CDR2 is SMNVEV (reference sequence). The CDR3 runs to 17 residues.